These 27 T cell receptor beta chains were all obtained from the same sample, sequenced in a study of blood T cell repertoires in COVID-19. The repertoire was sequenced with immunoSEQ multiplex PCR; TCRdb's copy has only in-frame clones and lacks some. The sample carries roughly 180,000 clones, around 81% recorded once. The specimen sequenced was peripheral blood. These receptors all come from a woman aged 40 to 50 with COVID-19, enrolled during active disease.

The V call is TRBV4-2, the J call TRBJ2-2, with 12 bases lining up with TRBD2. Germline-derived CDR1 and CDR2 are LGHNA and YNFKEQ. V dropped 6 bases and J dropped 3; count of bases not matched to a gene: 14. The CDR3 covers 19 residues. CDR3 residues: CASRGQLGTSGWDTGELFF. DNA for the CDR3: TGTGCCAGCAGAGGACAGTTGGGGACTAGCGGGTGGGACACCGGGGAGCTGTTTTTT.

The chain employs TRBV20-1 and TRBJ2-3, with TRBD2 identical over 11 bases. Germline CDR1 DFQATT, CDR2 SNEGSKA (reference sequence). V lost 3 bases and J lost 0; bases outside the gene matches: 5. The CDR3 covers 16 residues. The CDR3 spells CSASPLAGGSTDTQYF. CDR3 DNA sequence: TGCAGTGCTAGTCCGCTAGCGGGAGGAAGCACAGATACGCAGTATTTT.

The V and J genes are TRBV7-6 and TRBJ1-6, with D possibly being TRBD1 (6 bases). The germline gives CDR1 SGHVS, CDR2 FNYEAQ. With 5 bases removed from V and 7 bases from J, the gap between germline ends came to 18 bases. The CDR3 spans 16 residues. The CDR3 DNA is TGTGCCAGCAGCCGAATCCCAGGGGCAGGGAATTCACCCCTCCACTTT. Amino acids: CASSRIPGAGNSPLHF.

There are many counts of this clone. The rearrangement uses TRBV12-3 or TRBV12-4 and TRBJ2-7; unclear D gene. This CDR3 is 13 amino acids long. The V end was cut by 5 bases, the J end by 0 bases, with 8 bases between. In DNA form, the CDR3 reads TGTGCCAGCAGTGCCGACTCCTCCTACGAGCAGTACTTC. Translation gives CASSADSSYEQYF.

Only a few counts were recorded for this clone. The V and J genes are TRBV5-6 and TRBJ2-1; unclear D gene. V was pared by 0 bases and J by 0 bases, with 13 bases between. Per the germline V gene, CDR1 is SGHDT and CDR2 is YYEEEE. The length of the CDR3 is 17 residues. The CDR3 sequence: CASSLDSLYLSYNEQFF. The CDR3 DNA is TGTGCCAGCAGCTTGGATAGCCTCTACCTCTCCTACAATGAGCAGTTCTTC. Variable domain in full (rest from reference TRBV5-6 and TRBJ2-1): DAGVTQSPTHLIKTRGQQVTLRCSPKSGHDTVSWYQQALGQGPQFIFQYYEEEERQRGNFPDRFSGHQFPNYSSELNVNALLLGDSALYLCASSLDSLYLSYNEQFFGPGTRLTVL.

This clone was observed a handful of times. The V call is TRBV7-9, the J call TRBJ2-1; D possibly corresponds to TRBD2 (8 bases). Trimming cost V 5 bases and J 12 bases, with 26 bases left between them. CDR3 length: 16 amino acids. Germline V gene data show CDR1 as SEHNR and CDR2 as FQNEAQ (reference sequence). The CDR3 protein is CASSLGGGTVSRGQFF. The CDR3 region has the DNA TGTGCCAGCAGCCTCGGGGGGGGGACAGTCTCCCGCGGGCAGTTCTTC. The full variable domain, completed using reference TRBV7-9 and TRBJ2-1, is DTGVSQNPRHKITKRGQNVTFRCDPISEHNRLYWYRQTLGQGPEFLTYFQNEAQLEKSRLLSDRFSAERPKGSFSTLEIQRTEQGDSAMYLCASSLGGGTVSRGQFFGPGTRLTVL.

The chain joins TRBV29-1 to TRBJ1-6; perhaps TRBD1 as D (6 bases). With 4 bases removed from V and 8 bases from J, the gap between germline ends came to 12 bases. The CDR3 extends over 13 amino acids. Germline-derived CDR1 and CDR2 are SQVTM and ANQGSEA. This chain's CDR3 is CSVAKGQDSPLHF. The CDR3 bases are TGCAGCGTTGCCAAGGGACAAGATTCACCCCTCCACTTT. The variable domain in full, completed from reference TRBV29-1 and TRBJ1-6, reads SAVISQKPSRDICQRGTSLTIQCQVDSQVTMMFWYRQQPGQSLTLIATANQGSEATYESGFVIDKFPISRPNLTFSTLTVSNMSPEDSSIYLCSVAKGQDSPLHFGNGTRLTVT.

CDR3 in DNA: TGTGCCAGCAGCCCGGGGGAGGGCCGTAATGCAGATACGCAGTATTTT. Translation: CASSPGEGRNADTQYF. This sequence joins TRBV7-3 and TRBJ2-3; 7 positions agree with TRBD2. This CDR3 contains 16 residues. J lost 4 bases, V lost 5 bases, and 12 bases had no gene match. Per germline, CDR1 SGHTA and CDR2 FQGTGA.

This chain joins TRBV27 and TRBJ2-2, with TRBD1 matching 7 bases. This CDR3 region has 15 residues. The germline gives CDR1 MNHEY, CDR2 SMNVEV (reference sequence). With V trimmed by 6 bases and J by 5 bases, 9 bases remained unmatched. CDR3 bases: TGTGCCAGCAGCTTTAGAACAGGGGCGACCGGGGAGCTGTTTTTT. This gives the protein CASSFRTGATGELFF.

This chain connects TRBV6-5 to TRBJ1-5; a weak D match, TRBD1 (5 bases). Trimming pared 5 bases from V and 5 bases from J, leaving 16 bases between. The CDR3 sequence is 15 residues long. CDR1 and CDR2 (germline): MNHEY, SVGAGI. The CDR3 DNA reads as TGTGCCAGCAGTACCCGCTCCGTAGGGGATCAGCCCCAGCATTTT. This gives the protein CASSTRSVGDQPQHF.

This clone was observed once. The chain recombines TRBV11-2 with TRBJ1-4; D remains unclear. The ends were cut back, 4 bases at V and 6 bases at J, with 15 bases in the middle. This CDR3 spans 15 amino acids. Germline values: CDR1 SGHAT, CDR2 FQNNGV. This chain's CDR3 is CASSSPGRADEKLFF. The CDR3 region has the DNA TGTGCCAGCAGCTCCCCGGGGAGGGCTGATGAAAAACTGTTTTTT.

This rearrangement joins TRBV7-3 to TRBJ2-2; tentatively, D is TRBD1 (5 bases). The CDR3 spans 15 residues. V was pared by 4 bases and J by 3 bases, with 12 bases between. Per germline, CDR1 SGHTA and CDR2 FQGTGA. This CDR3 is CASSSQGGDTGELFF. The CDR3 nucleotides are TGTGCCAGCAGCTCCCAGGGTGGGGACACCGGGGAGCTGTTTTTT.

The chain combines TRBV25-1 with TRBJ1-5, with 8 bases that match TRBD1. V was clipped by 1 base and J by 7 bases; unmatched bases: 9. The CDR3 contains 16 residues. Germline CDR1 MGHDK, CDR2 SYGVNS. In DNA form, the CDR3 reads TGTGCCAGCAGTGAATCCGCCGACAGGGGCTGGCAGCCCCAGCATTTT. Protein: CASSESADRGWQPQHF.

CDR3 amino acids: CASKDRGARLWGYTF. CDR3 DNA: TGTGCCAGCAAAGACAGGGGCGCCCGACTCTGGGGCTACACCTTC. The V gene is TRBV2, the J gene TRBJ1-2, with 8 positions matching TRBD1. V shed 7 bases, J shed 8 bases, and the junction held 15 bases outside the gene matches. The CDR3 spans 15 residues. Germline V gives CDR1 SNHLY, CDR2 FYNNEI.

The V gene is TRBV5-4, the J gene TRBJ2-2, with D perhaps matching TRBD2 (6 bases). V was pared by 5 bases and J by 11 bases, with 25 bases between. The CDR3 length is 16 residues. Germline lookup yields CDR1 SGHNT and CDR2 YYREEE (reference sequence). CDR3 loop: CASRAGVGRTGEELFF. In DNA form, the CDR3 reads TGTGCCAGCAGAGCCGGGGTGGGGCGGACGGGGGAAGAGCTGTTTTTT.

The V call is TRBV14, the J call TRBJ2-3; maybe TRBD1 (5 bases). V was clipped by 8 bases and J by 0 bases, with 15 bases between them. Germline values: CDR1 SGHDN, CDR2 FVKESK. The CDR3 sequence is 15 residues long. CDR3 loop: CASRIGATSTDTQYF. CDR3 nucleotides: TGTGCCAGCCGAATTGGGGCTACTAGCACAGATACGCAGTATTTT. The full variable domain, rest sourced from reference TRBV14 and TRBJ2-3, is EAGVTQFPSHSVIEKGQTVTLRCDPISGHDNLYWYRRVMGKEIKFLLHFVKESKQDESGMPNNRFLAERTGGTYSTLKVQPAELEDSGVYFCASRIGATSTDTQYFGPGTRLTVL.

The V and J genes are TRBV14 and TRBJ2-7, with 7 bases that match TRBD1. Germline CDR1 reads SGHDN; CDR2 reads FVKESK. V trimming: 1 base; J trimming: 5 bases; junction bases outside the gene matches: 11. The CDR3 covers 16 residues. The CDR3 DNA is TGTGCCAGCAGCCAAGTCGGGACAGTACCCTGGGACGAGCAGTACTTC. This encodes CASSQVGTVPWDEQYF.

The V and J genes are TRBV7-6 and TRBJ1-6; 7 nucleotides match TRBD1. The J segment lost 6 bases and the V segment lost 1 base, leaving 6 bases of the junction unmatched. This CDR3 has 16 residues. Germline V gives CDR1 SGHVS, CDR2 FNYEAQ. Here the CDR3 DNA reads TGTGCCAGCAGCTTAGGTAACAGGGGTTCTAATTCACCCCTCCACTTT. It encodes CASSLGNRGSNSPLHF.

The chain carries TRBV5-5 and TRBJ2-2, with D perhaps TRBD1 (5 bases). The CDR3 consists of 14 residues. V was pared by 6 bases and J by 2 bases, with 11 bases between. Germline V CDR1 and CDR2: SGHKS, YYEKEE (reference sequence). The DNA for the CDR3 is TGTGCCAGCATTTGGCAGGGCAACACCGGGGAGCTGTTTTTT. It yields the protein CASIWQGNTGELFF.

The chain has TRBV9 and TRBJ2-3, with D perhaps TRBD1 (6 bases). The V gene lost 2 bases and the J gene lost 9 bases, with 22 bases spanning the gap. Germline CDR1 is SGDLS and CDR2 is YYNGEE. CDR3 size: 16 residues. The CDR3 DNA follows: TGTGCCAGCAGCGTCCTAGATTCCTCCCGGACAGCGACGCAGTATTTT. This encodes CASSVLDSSRTATQYF.

CDR3 coding DNA: TGTGCCAGCAGTAAAAATGGGGGCCCTGGAAACACCATATATTTT. Its protein product is CASSKNGGPGNTIYF. The chain recombines TRBV27 with TRBJ1-3, with a weak D call TRBD1 (6 bases). The CDR3 has 15 amino acids. The germline V and J ends were trimmed by 5 bases and 2 bases, with 13 bases remaining between them. CDR1 MNHEY and CDR2 SMNVEV come from the germline V gene (reference sequence).

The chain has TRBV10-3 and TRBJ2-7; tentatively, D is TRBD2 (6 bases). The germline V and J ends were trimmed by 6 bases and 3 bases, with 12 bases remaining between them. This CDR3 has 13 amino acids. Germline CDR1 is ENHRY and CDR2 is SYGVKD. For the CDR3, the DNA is TGTGCCATCAGCTGGGACTCGAACTACGAGCAGTACTTC. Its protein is CAISWDSNYEQYF.

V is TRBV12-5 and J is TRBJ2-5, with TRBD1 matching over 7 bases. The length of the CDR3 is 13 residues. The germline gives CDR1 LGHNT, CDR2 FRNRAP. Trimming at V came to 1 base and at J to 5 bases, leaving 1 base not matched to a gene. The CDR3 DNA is TGTGCTAGTGGTTTGGGGGACAGTGAGACCCAGTACTTC. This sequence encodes CASGLGDSETQYF.

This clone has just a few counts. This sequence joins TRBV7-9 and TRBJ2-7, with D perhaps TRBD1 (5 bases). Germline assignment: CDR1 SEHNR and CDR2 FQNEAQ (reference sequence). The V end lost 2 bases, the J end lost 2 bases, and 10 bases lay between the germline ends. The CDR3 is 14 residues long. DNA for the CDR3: TGTGCCAGCAGCTTATTTACAGGACCCTACGAGCAGTACGTC. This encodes CASSLFTGPYEQYV.

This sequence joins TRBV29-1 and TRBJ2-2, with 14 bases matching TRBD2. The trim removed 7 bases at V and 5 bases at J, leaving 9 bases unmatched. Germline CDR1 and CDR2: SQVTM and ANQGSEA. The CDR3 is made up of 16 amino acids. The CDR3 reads CSGRLAGGRGTGELFF. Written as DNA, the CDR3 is TGCAGCGGACGACTAGCGGGAGGGCGGGGGACCGGGGAGCTGTTTTTT.

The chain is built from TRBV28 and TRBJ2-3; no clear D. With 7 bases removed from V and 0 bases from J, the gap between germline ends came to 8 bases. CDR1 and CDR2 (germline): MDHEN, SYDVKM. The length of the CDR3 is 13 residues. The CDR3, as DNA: TGTGCCAGCACTTCAACTAGCACAGATACGCAGTATTTT. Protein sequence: CASTSTSTDTQYF.

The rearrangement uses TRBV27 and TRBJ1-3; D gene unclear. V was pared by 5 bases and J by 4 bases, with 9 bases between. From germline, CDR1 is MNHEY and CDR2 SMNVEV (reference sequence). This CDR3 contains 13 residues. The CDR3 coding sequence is TGTGCCAGCAGTGACCCCGGGGGAAACACCATATATTTT. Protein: CASSDPGGNTIYF.